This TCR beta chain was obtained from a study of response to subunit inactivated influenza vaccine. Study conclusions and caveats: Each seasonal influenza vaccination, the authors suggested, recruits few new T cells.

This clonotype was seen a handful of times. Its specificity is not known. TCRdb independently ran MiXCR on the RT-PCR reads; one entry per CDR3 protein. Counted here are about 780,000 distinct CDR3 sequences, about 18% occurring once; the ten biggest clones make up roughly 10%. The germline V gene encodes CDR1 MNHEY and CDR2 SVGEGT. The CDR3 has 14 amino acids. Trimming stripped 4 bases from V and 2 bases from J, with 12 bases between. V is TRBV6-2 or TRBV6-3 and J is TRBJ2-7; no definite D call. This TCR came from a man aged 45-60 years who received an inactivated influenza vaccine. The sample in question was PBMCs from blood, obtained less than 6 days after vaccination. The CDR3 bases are TGTGCCAGCAGTTCGACGGAAATTCCCTACGAGCAGTACTTC. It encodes CASSSTEIPYEQYF.